Below are 8 T cell receptor beta chains sequenced from a single sample in a study of blood T cell repertoires in COVID-19. Measured with immunoSEQ multiplex PCR; TCRdb has only the in-frame clones, and not every one. In the table there are 180,000 or so clones, 75% to 90% of which are singletons. Sample: peripheral blood. The receptors were gathered from a man aged 35-49 years with acute or convalescent COVID-19.

V gene TRBV5-1 combines with J gene TRBJ1-1; D is perhaps TRBD1 (5 bases). Germline V gene data show CDR1 as SGHRS and CDR2 as YFSETQ. The CDR3 loop spans 13 amino acids. Trimming left V 0 bases short and J 5 bases short, with 8 bases between. The CDR3 loop is CASSLGSGTEAFF. As DNA, the CDR3 is TGCGCCAGCAGCTTGGGGTCAGGGACTGAAGCTTTCTTT.

The rearrangement joins TRBV5-4 to TRBJ1-3; 8 positions agree with TRBD1. After removal of 4 bases from V and 2 bases from J, the junction contained 5 bases not matched to a gene. This CDR3 comprises 15 residues. Germline lookup yields CDR1 SGHNT and CDR2 YYREEE (reference sequence). The DNA for the CDR3 is TGTGCCAGCAGCCCGGAACAGGGGGCTGGAAACACCATATATTTT. Amino acids: CASSPEQGAGNTIYF.

The chain carries TRBV27 and TRBJ1-1; 8 bases fit TRBD1. V shed 5 bases, J shed 5 bases, and the junction held 7 bases outside the gene matches. Germline assignment: CDR1 MNHEY and CDR2 SMNVEV (reference sequence). The CDR3 has 14 amino acids. DNA for the CDR3: TGTGCCAGCAGTATTGGACAGGGTTGGACTGAAGCTTTCTTT. Protein product: CASSIGQGWTEAFF.

The rearrangement links TRBV19 to TRBJ1-4, with 7 bases fitting TRBD1. The CDR3 has 14 residues. CDR1 is LNHDA, CDR2 SQIVND, per germline (reference sequence). Unmatched junction bases numbered 11, after V lost 8 bases and J lost 8 bases. DNA for the CDR3: TGTGCCAGTCGTTGGGGGACAGACGGGGAAAAACTGTTTTTT. Translated: CASRWGTDGEKLFF.

This chain connects TRBV4-1 to TRBJ2-2; maybe TRBD2 (5 bases). The length of the CDR3 is 13 residues. Germline assignment: CDR1 MGHRA and CDR2 YSYEKL. V lost 4 bases, J lost 6 bases, and 9 bases lay in between. CDR3 nucleotides: TGCGCCAGCAGCCGCCGGGAACCCGGGGAGCTGTTTTTT. It codes for CASSRREPGELFF.

The gene calls are TRBV4-3 and TRBJ2-7, with TRBD1 identical over 10 bases. Germline-derived CDR1 and CDR2 are LGHNA and YSLEER. J was trimmed by 6 bases and V by 1 base; bases with no gene match: 12. The CDR3 extends over 17 amino acids. The CDR3 here is CASSQGPPGTGVGEQYF. In DNA form, the CDR3 reads TGCGCCAGCAGCCAAGGGCCCCCCGGGACAGGGGTAGGCGAGCAGTACTTC.

V is TRBV5-1 and J is TRBJ2-7, with TRBD2 as a possible D gene (6 bases). The germline V and J ends were trimmed by 0 bases and 2 bases, with 9 bases remaining between them. This CDR3 has 14 residues. Germline loops: CDR1 SGHRS, CDR2 YFSETQ. The CDR3 loop reads CASSLDRGTYEQYF. The DNA for the CDR3 is TGCGCCAGCAGCTTGGACCGGGGGACCTACGAGCAGTACTTC.

The chain is built from TRBV12-3 or TRBV12-4 and TRBJ2-7; 9 nucleotides match TRBD1. CDR3 size: 12 residues. The V gene end was trimmed by 8 bases and the J gene end by 3 bases; junction bases not matched to a gene: 2. Here the CDR3 DNA reads TGTGCCAGCGGGACAGGGAACTACGAGCAGTACTTC. This sequence encodes CASGTGNYEQYF.